The clone carrying this T cell receptor beta chain has a handful of counts. The data derive from a study of beta chain features in type 1 diabetes. Isolated RNA was reverse transcribed in full, so expressed TCRB transcripts were sequenced. Method: immunoSEQ multiplex PCR; TCRdb's copy keeps in-frame clones and lacks some. The sample shows 810,000 or so clones, roughly a sixth of them seen only once. The CDR3 is 16 residues long. Germline V gene data show CDR1 as SGHNT and CDR2 as YYREEE (reference sequence). The germline V and J ends were trimmed by 1 base and 6 bases, with 17 bases remaining between them. CD4+ naive, central memory, regulatory and stem cell-like memory cells were sorted via CD45RO/CCR7/CD25/CD127/CD95/CD27.

The TCR was taken from a woman aged 18-29 years in good health. Sequencing input: naive CD4+ T cells from blood. This sequence joins TRBV5-4 and TRBJ2-1; the D gene is possibly TRBD2 (6 bases). CDR3 sequence: CASSLFGGFKVNEQFF. The CDR3 nucleotides read TGTGCCAGCAGCTTGTTTGGGGGGTTCAAGGTCAATGAGCAGTTCTTC.